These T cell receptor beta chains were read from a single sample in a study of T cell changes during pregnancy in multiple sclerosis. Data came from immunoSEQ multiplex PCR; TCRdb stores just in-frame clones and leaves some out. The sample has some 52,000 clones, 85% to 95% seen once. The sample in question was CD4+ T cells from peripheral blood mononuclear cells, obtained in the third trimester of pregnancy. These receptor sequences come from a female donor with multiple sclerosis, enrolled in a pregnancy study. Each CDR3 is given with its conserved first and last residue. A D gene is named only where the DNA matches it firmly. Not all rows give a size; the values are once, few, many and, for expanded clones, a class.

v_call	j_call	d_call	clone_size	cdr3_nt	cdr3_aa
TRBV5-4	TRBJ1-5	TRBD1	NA	TGTGCCAGCAGCTTGGACCCCGGGACAGGGTGGCCCCAGCATTTT	CASSLDPGTGWPQHF
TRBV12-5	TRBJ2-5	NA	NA	TGTGCTAGTAGTGAGAGGGCTCAAGAGACCCAGTACTTC	CASSERAQETQYF
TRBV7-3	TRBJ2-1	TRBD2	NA	TGTGCCAGCAGCTCTGGGGGACTAGGGGTCTACAATGAGCAGTTCTTC	CASSSGGLGVYNEQFF
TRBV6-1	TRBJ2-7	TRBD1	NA	TGTGCCAGCAGTGACCGGGACAGGTCCTACGAGCAGTACTTC	CASSDRDRSYEQYF
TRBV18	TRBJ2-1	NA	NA	TGTGCCAGCTCACCCGTGGCGGCCCCCTCTTCGGGTCCCGGAGGTGAGCAGTTCTTC	CASSPVAAPSSGPGGEQFF
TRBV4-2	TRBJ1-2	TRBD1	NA	TGTGCCAGCAGCCAGGGACAGGGTTTAGGCTACACCTTC	CASSQGQGLGYTF
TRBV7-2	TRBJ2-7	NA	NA	TGTGCCAGCAGCCCCCTGACAGTCTACGAGCAGTACTTC	CASSPLTVYEQYF
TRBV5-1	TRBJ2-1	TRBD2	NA	TGCGCCAGCAGCTTGGCCGGGACTAGAATCGATGAGCAGTTCTTC	CASSLAGTRIDEQFF
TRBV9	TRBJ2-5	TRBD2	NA	TGTGCCAGCAGCGTAGTCCCTAGCGGGACAGAGACCCAGTACTTC	CASSVVPSGTETQYF
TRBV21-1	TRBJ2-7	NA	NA	TGTGCCAGCAGCAGTGGCAGGGACTCCTACGAGCAGTACTTC	CASSSGRDSYEQYF
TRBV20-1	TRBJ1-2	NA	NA	TGCAGTGTAGTACCTGGCTACACCTTC	CSVVPGYTF
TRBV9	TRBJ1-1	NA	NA	TGTGCCAGCAGCGTAGTAAGGAGGTGGACTGAAGCTTTCTTT	CASSVVRRWTEAFF
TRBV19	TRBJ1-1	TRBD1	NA	TGTGCCAGTAGCGGGACAGGGGGCCTCATGAACACTGAAGCTTTCTTT	CASSGTGGLMNTEAFF
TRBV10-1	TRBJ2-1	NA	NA	TGCGCCAGCGGCCTTACAGGGTCCCGCAATGAGCAGTTCTTC	CASGLTGSRNEQFF
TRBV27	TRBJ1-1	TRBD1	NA	TGTGCCAGCAGCCGGACAGGGGGGAACACTGAAGCTTTCTTT	CASSRTGGNTEAFF
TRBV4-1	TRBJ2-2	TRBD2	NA	TGCGCCAGCAGCCAAGATCTAGCGGGGTACGGGGAGCTGTTTTTT	CASSQDLAGYGELFF
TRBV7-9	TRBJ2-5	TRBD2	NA	TGTGCCAGCAGCCCGACTCCCCCTTTAGCGGGGGCGTACCAAGAGACCCAGTACTTC	CASSPTPPLAGAYQETQYF
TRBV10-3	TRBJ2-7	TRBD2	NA	TGTGCCATCAGCCGAGAACTAGCGGGGGCCCGACCCCCCTACGAGCAGTACTTC	CAISRELAGARPPYEQYF
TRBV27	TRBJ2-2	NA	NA	TGTGCCAGCAGTTTCGACAGATCCCCCACCGGGGAGCTGTTTTTT	CASSFDRSPTGELFF
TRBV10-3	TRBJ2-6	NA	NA	TGTGCCATCCAGGGAACCCCTCGCTCTGGGGCCAACGTCCTGACTTTC	CAIQGTPRSGANVLTF
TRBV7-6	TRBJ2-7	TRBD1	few	TGTGCCAGCAGCATGACAGGGGGCCACACCTACGAGCAGTACTTC	CASSMTGGHTYEQYF
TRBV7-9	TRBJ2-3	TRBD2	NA	TGTGCCAGCAGCTTACTCCGGGGGGGCACAGATACGCAGTATTTT	CASSLLRGGTDTQYF
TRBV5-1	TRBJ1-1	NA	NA	TGCGCCAGCAGCCCGACTGCCGGGAACACTGAAGCTTTCTTT	CASSPTAGNTEAFF
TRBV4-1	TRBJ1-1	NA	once	TGCGCCAGCAGCCAAGGATCCAGGGGACTGAACACTGAAGCTTTCTTT	CASSQGSRGLNTEAFF
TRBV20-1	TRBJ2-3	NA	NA	TGCAGTGCTGCGAGGACAGATACGCAGTATTTT	CSAARTDTQYF
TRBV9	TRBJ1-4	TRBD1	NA	TGTGCCAGCAGCGTAGAACAGGGGATGGGAGAACTGTTTTTT	CASSVEQGMGELFF
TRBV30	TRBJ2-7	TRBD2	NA	TGTGCCTGGAGTACTAGCGGGAGCTACGAGCAGTACTTC	CAWSTSGSYEQYF
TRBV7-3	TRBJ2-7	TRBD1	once	TGTGCCAGCAGCCTCGGGACAGGGAACTACGAGCAGTACTTC	CASSLGTGNYEQYF
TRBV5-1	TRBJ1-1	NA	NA	TGCGCCAGCAGAGGAGGGGCCCCGGGGACTGAAGCTTTCTTT	CASRGGAPGTEAFF
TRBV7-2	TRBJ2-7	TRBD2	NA	TGTGCCAGCAGCTTTTCAGGTAGCGGGGGGGCTGAGCAGTACTTC	CASSFSGSGGAEQYF
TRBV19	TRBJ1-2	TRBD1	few	TGTGCCACTTCGACAGGGGGCGGCTACTATGGCTACACCTTC	CATSTGGGYYGYTF
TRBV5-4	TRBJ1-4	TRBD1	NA	TGTGCCAGCAGCCTAGACAGGGGAACTAATGAAAAACTGTTTTTT	CASSLDRGTNEKLFF
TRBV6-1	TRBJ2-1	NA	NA	TGTGCCAGCAGTGAAAGGCGGCAGCAGTTCTTC	CASSERRQQFF
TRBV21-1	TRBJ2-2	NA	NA	TGTGCCAGCAGCACACGACCAACAGGGGAAGGGGCCGGGGAGCTGTTTTTT	CASSTRPTGEGAGELFF
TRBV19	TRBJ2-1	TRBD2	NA	TGTGCCAGTCGGGAGCGGGGGGGCCTTGTTGAGCAGTTCTTC	CASRERGGLVEQFF
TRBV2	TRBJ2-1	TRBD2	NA	TGTGCCAGCAGTGCGCCGACTAGCGGGAGGGCGGCGGTCTTC	CASSAPTSGRAAVF
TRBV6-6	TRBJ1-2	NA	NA	TGTGCCAGCAGTTACTCGGGCCTAAACTATGGCTACACCTTC	CASSYSGLNYGYTF
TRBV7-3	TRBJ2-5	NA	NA	TGTGCCAGCAGCCAACTATCCAAAGAGACCCAGTACTTC	CASSQLSKETQYF
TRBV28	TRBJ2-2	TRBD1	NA	TGTGCCAGCAGGGAACAGGGGGCCTGGGCCGGGGAGCTGTTTTTT	CASREQGAWAGELFF
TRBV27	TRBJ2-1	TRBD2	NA	TGTGCCAGCAGTTTATCCCCGGGACTAGTGGGCGAGCAGTTCTTC	CASSLSPGLVGEQFF
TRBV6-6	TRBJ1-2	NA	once	TGTGCCAGCAGACAACCCAACTATGGCTACACCTTC	CASRQPNYGYTF
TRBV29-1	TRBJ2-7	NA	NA	TGCAGCGTTGCCCAGGGGTACCCCTACGAGCAGTACTTC	CSVAQGYPYEQYF